This TCR beta chain was retrieved from a study of blood T cell repertoires in COVID-19. The study assigned cohorts using participant-reported clinical history. Methods used by the authors: Reference gene primer amplification gave estimated nucleated cell counts. Sequencing used immunoSEQ multiplex PCR; TCRdb keeps in-frame clones, though not all of them. V and J calls and clone size are copied from that table; D and trimming were computed from the DNA. The data hold about 200,000 clones, with approximately 80% observed a single time. The CDR3 totals 14 residues. V gave up 8 bases and J gave up 2 bases; unmatched junction bases: 7. Germline CDR1 MNHEY, CDR2 SVGAGI.

The TCR was taken from a woman aged 40 to 50 with acute COVID-19. The rearrangement joins TRBV6-5 to TRBJ2-3; 7 bases align to TRBD2. Sequencing used PBMCs or T cells enriched from blood (not recorded which). CDR3 loop: CASVPSGHTDTQYF. Written as DNA, the CDR3 is TGTGCCAGCGTCCCTAGCGGCCACACAGATACGCAGTATTTT.